This TCR beta chain was recovered during a study of T cells expressing NK-cell markers. Study background: Of eight sequenced donors, seven were HCMV-seropositive and one HCMV-seronegative. Findings and limits, study-wide: Roughly 6 of the donors carried dominant NKG2C+ clonotypes that took up roughly 1.0-8% of their CD8+ T cells. Among a few donors, these clonotypes also ranked first in the CD3+CD56-NKG2C+ fraction.

Production of TCR beta cDNA relied on 5'RACE template switching with UMIs. TCRdb re-called the 5' RACE reads, yielding one record per CDR3 amino acid sequence without DNA. There are a few hundred thousand distinct CDR3 sequences in the sample, with roughly 3.4% held by the top ten. On this clonotype: What it binds is not known.

Germline CDR1 and CDR2: SEHNR and FQNEAQ (reference sequence). The CDR3 is 16 residues long. Sequencing was carried out using blood T cells: a sorted CD56 or NKG2C T cell subset, CD4+ or CD8+ T cells, or bulk PBMC T cells (not recorded which). This sequence originates from a man aged 18 to 29 in good health. The chain joins TRBV7-9 to TRBJ2-7; TCRdb's D call, TRBD1, is unchecked because there is no DNA. CDR3: CASSSTGGAALYEQYF. The variable domain in full, with the rest retrieved from reference TRBV7-9 and TRBJ2-7, is DTGVSQNPRHKITKRGQNVTFRCDPISEHNRLYWYRQTLGQGPEFLTYFQNEAQLEKSRLLSDRFSAERPKGSFSTLEIQRTEQGDSAMYLCASSSTGGAALYEQYFGPGTRLTVT.